A single sample is the source of the 15 T cell receptor beta chains below, sequenced in a study of a mutant IDH1 vaccine in newly diagnosed glioma. This table comes from immunoSEQ multiplex PCR, and its TCRdb copy is limited to in-frame clones, with some not included. The repertoire holds tens of thousands of clones, 74% seen once, with roughly 5% in the top ten. Their target antigens are unknown. Time point described: week 35, safety follow-up. The vaccine gave 300 ug of a 20-mer mutant IDH1 peptide subcutaneously per dose. The specimen comprised PBMCs, sampled from a glioma patient whose treatment included an IDH1 peptide vaccine. The source of these receptors is a man aged 50 or older with glioma.

The chain has TRBV6-5 and TRBJ1-2, with D perhaps matching TRBD1 (6 bases). Per the germline V gene, CDR1 is MNHEY and CDR2 is SVGAGI. V gave up 2 bases and J gave up 1 base, with 14 bases separating them. This CDR3 comprises 16 residues. CDR3 sequence: CASSYGGALDNYGYTF. CDR3 nucleotides: TGTGCCAGCAGTTACGGGGGGGCGCTTGATAACTATGGCTACACCTTC.

The chain uses TRBV30 and TRBJ1-5; 11 nucleotides match TRBD1. The CDR3 covers 16 residues. Trimming took 0 bases from V and 4 from J; bases not matched to a gene: 5. CDR1 is GTSNPN and CDR2 is SVGIG in the germline V gene (reference sequence). CDR3 in amino acids: CAWSVPGTGGNQPQHF. The CDR3 nucleotides are TGTGCCTGGAGTGTACCGGGGACAGGGGGTAATCAGCCCCAGCATTTT.

This clone has only a few counts. CDR3 residues: CAWVSGGDNEQFF. The CDR3 DNA reads TGTGCCTGGGTTAGCGGGGGGGACAATGAGCAGTTCTTC. The V gene is TRBV30, the J gene TRBJ2-1, with 11 bases that match TRBD2. The CDR3 spans 13 residues. CDR1 GTSNPN and CDR2 SVGIG come from the germline V gene (reference sequence). Trimming cost V 5 bases and J 5 bases; bases outside gene matches: 2.

This clone appeared a few times. The chain links TRBV4-1 to TRBJ1-4, with D possibly being TRBD1 (5 bases). The germline CDR1 and CDR2 sequences are MGHRA and YSYEKL. The V end lost 1 base, the J end lost 6 bases, and 12 bases lay between the germline ends. There are 15 residues in the CDR3. CDR3 loop: CASSQGDRQDEKLFF. The CDR3 DNA reads as TGCGCCAGCAGCCAAGGGGACCGCCAAGATGAAAAACTGTTTTTT.

The chain links TRBV5-6 to TRBJ1-1, with 10 bases aligning to TRBD1. In germline, CDR1 is SGHDT, CDR2 YYEEEE. The V segment lost 0 bases and the J segment 3 bases; nucleotides outside the gene matches: 11. This CDR3 is 18 amino acids long. The CDR3 region has the DNA TGTGCCAGCAGCTTGGCCGTGCGGACAGGGGGACAGGACACTGAAGCTTTCTTT. The encoded protein is CASSLAVRTGGQDTEAFF.

This clone showed up just once. This sequence joins TRBV7-9 and TRBJ1-1, with 10 bases identical to TRBD1. Germline CDR1 and CDR2: SEHNR and FQNEAQ (reference sequence). The CDR3 covers 14 residues. V dropped 8 bases and J dropped 8; count of bases not matched to a gene: 11. The CDR3 bases are TGTGCCAGCGGGACCGGGACAGGGGCCTTGGAAGCTTTCTTT. It codes for CASGTGTGALEAFF.

The J gene is TRBJ1-2, the V gene TRBV6-1; TRBD1 matches at 7 bases. V lost 4 bases, J lost 2 bases, and 7 bases stayed unmatched. Germline V gives CDR1 MNHNS, CDR2 SASEGT. The CDR3 spans 15 residues. The CDR3 reads CASSVGVGGNYGYTF. The CDR3 bases are TGTGCCAGCAGTGTTGGTGTAGGGGGCAACTATGGCTACACCTTC.

The chain links TRBV6-5 to TRBJ1-6, with TRBD1 matching over 9 bases. V lost 4 bases, J lost 10 bases, and 11 bases stayed unmatched. Per the germline V gene, CDR1 is MNHEY and CDR2 is SVGAGI. The CDR3 length is 16 residues. CDR3 loop: CASSSSQGARGSPLHF. The CDR3 nucleotides read TGTGCCAGCAGTTCCTCACAGGGGGCGCGGGGATCACCCCTCCACTTT.

Worth noting for this clone: Other DNA variants within this sample encode the same CDR3. This chain joins TRBV6-4 and TRBJ1-1; D ambiguous. The CDR3 covers 13 residues. V lost 2 bases to trimming and J lost 4 bases, with 8 bases between them. Germline V gene sequence: CDR1 MRHNA, CDR2 SNTAGT. CDR3 in amino acids: CASSDRLGTEAFF. In DNA form, the CDR3 reads TGTGCCAGCAGTGACCGCCTCGGCACTGAAGCTTTCTTT.

The V call is TRBV6-1, the J call TRBJ2-6; D not certain. Germline CDR1 reads MNHNS; CDR2 reads SASEGT. This CDR3 has 14 residues. V shed 4 bases and J shed 1 base, with 5 bases lying between them. CDR3 coding DNA: TGTGCCAGCAGTGTGGATTCTGGGGCCAACGTCCTGACTTTC. Amino acids: CASSVDSGANVLTF.

This chain joins TRBV12-5 and TRBJ1-5; D ambiguous. CDR1 is LGHNT and CDR2 is FRNRAP in the germline V gene. V lost 8 bases and J lost 3, with 8 bases in between. CDR3 size: 12 residues. The CDR3 nucleotides are TGTGCTAGTTCTCAGGACAATCAGCCCCAGCATTTT. It codes for CASSQDNQPQHF.

The genes are TRBV7-9 and TRBJ2-5; D not certain. Per the germline V gene, CDR1 is SEHNR and CDR2 is FQNEAQ (reference sequence). The CDR3 length is 12 residues. With 3 bases removed from V and 5 bases from J, the gap between germline ends came to 7 bases. CDR3: CASSLGTETQYF. The CDR3 bases are TGTGCCAGCAGCTTGGGTACTGAGACCCAGTACTTC. The complete variable domain, with remaining parts taken from reference TRBV7-9 and TRBJ2-5, reads DTGVSQNPRHKITKRGQNVTFRCDPISEHNRLYWYRQTLGQGPEFLTYFQNEAQLEKSRLLSDRFSAERPKGSFSTLEIQRTEQGDSAMYLCASSLGTETQYFGPGTRLLVL.

This chain joins TRBV7-3 and TRBJ2-2, with D tentatively TRBD1 (5 bases). The germline V gene has CDR1 SGHTA and CDR2 FQGTGA. The CDR3 extends over 15 amino acids. V shed 1 base and J shed 3 bases, with 9 bases lying between them. The CDR3 here is CASSLMAGYTGELFF. CDR3 bases: TGTGCCAGCAGCTTAATGGCAGGGTACACCGGGGAGCTGTTTTTT.

This clone was counted a few times. The V and J genes are TRBV19 and TRBJ2-7; 7 nucleotides agree with TRBD1. The junction had 13 bases not matched to a gene; V was cut back by 6 bases and J by 5 bases. The V gene's germline CDR1 is LNHDA and CDR2 SQIVND (reference sequence). The CDR3 loop spans 15 amino acids. The CDR3 nucleotides read TGTGCCAGTAGCTTAGACAGGGAAGGTTATGACGAGCAGTACTTC. Translation gives CASSLDREGYDEQYF.

The rearrangement links TRBV7-2 to TRBJ2-5, with D possibly matching TRBD1 (6 bases). Trimming shortened V by 1 base and J by 3 bases, and 6 bases separated the two germline ends. Germline-derived CDR1 and CDR2 are SGHTA and FQGNSA. The CDR3 length is 13 residues. The chain's CDR3 is CASSLDREETQYF. CDR3 in DNA: TGTGCCAGCAGCTTAGACAGGGAAGAGACCCAGTACTTC. The full variable domain, completed using reference TRBV7-2 and TRBJ2-5, is GAGVSQSPSNKVTEKGKDVELRCDPISGHTALYWYRQSLGQGLEFLIYFQGNSAPDKSGLPSDRFSAERTGGSVSTLTIQRTQQEDSAVYLCASSLDREETQYFGPGTRLLVL.